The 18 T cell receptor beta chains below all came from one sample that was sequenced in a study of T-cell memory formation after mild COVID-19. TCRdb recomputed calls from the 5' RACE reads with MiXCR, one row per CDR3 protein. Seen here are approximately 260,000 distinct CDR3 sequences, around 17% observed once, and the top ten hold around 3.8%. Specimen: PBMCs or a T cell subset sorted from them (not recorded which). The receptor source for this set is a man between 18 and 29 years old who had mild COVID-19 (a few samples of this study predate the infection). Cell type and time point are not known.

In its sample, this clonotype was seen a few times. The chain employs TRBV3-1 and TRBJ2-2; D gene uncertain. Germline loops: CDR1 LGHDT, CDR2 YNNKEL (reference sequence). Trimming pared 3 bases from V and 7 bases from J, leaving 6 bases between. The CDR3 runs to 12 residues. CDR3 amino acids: CASSQASGELFF. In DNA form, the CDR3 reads TGTGCCAGCAGCCAGGCGAGCGGGGAGCTGTTTTTT.

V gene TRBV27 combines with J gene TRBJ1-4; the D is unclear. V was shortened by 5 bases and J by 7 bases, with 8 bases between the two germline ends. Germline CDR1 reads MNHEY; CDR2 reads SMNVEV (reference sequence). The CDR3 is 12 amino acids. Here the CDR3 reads CASSIMGEKLFF. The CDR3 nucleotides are TGTGCCAGCAGTATTATGGGTGAAAAACTGTTTTTT. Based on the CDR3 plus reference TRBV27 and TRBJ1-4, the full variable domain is EAQVTQNPRYLITVTGKKLTVTCSQNMNHEYMSWYRQDPGLGLRQIYYSMNVEVTDKGDVPEGYKVSRKEKRNFPLILESPSPNQTSLYFCASSIMGEKLFFGSGTQLSVL.

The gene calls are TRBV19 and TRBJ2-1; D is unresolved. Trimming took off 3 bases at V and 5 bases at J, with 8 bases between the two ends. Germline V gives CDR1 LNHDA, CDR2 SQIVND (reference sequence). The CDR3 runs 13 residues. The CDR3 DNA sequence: TGTGCCAGTAGTATTGCTACCAACAATGAGCAGTTCTTC. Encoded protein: CASSIATNNEQFF.

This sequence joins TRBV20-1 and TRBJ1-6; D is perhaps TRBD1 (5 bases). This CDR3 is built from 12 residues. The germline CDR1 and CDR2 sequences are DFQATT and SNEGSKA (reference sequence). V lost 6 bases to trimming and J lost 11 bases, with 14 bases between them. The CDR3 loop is CSARGPYPPLHF. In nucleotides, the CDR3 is TGCAGTGCCCGGGGACCTTATCCACCCCTCCACTTT.

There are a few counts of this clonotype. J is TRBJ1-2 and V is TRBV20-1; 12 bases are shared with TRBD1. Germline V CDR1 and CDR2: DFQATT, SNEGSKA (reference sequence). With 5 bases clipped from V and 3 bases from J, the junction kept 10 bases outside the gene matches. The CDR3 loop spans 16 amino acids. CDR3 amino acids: CSAPGTGGGRDYGYTF. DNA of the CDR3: TGCAGTGCTCCCGGGACAGGGGGCGGTAGAGACTATGGCTACACCTTC.

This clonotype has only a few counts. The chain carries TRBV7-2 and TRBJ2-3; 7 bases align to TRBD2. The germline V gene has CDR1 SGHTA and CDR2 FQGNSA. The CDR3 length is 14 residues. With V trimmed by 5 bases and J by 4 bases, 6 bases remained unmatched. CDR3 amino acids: CASSTGLVADTQYF. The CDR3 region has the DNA TGTGCCAGCAGCACCGGACTAGTGGCAGATACGCAGTATTTT.

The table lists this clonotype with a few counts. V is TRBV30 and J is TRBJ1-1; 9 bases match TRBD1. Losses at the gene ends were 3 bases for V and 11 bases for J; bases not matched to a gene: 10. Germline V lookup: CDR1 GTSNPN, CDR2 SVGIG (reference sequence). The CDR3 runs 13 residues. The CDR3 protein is CAWRITGGGGAFF. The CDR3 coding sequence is TGTGCCTGGAGGATAACAGGGGGCGGTGGCGCTTTCTTT.

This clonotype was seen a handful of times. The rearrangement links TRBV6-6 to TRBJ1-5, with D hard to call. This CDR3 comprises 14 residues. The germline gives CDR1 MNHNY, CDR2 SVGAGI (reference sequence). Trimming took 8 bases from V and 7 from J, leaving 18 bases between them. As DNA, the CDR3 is TGTGCCAGCGGCGAAGGACTGGGGAGCCAGCCCCAGCATTTT. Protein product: CASGEGLGSQPQHF.

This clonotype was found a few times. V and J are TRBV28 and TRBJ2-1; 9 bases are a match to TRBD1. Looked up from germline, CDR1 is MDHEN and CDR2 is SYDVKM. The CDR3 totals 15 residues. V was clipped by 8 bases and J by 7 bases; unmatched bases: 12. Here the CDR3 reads CASVTPGQGYNEQFF. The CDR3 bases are TGTGCCAGCGTCACACCGGGACAGGGATATAATGAGCAGTTCTTC.

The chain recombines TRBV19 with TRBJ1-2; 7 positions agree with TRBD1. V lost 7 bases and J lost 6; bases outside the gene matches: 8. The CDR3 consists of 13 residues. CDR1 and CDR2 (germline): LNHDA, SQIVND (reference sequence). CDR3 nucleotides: TGTGCCAGTATGCCGCCGGGACAGCATGGCTACACCTTC. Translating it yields CASMPPGQHGYTF.

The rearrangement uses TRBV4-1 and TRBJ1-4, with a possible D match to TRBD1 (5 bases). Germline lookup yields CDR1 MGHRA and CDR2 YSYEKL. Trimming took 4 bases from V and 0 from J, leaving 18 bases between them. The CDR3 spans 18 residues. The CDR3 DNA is TGCGCCAGCAGCCCTTCATCCCGGGGGACCTCAACTAATGAAAAACTGTTTTTT. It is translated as CASSPSSRGTSTNEKLFF.

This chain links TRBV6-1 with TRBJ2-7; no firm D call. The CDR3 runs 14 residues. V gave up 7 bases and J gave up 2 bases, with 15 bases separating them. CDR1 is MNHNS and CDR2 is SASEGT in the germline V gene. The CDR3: CASMMIPLAYEQYF. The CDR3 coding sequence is TGTGCCAGCATGATGATACCCCTAGCCTACGAGCAGTACTTC.

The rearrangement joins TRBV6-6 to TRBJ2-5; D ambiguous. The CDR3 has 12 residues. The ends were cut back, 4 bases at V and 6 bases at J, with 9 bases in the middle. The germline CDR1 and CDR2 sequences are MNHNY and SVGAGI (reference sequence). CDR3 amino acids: CASSSRVKTQYF. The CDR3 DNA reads TGTGCCAGCAGTTCCCGTGTGAAGACCCAGTACTTC.

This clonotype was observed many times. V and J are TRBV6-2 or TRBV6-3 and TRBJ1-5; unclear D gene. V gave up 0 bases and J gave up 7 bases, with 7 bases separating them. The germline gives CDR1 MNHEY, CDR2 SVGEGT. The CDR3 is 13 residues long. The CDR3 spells CASSYSTYQPQHF. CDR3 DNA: TGTGCCAGCAGTTACTCGACTTACCAGCCCCAGCATTTT.

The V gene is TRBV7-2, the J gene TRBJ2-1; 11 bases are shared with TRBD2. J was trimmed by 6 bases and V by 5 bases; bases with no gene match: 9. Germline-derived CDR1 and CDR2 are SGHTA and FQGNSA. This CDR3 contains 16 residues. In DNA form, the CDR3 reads TGTGCCAGCAGCCTGGACCGTAGCGGGGGGGCCAATGAGCAGTTCTTC. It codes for CASSLDRSGGANEQFF.

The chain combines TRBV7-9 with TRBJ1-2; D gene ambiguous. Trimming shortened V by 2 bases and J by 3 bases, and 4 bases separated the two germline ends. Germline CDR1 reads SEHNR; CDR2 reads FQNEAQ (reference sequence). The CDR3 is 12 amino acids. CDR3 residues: CASSLLDYGYTF. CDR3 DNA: TGTGCCAGCAGCTTACTCGACTATGGCTACACCTTC.

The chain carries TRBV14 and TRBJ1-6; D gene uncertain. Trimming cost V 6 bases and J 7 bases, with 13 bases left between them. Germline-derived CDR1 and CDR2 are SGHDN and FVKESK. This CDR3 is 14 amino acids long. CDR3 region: CASSPRLRNSPLHF. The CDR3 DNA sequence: TGTGCCAGCAGTCCAAGATTAAGGAATTCACCCCTCCACTTT. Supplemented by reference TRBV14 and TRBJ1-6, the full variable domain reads EAGVTQFPSHSVIEKGQTVTLRCDPISGHDNLYWYRRVMGKEIKFLLHFVKESKQDESGMPNNRFLAERTGGTYSTLKVQPAELEDSGVYFCASSPRLRNSPLHFGNGTRLTVT.

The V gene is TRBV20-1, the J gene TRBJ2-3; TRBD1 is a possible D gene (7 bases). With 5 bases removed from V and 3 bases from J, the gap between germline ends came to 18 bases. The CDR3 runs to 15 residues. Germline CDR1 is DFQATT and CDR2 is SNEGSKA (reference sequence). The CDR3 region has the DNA TGCAGTGCTCTTTCCAGGGGGGCAACAACAGATACGCAGTATTTT. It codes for CSALSRGATTDTQYF.